Below are 2 T cell receptor beta chains sequenced from a single sample in a study of PD-1 blockade in classical Hodgkin lymphoma. Clones were read by immunoSEQ multiplex PCR, and TCRdb kept only the in-frame ones, dropping some. In the table there are some 96,000 clones, 80% to 95% of which are singletons. Brentuximab vedotin exposure varied, and every patient relapsed after autologous stem cell transplantation. This sample comprised peripheral blood mononuclear cells (PBMCs), obtained at baseline. The receptors shown here come from a human donor with classical Hodgkin lymphoma.

This clone was seen just once. The chain recombines TRBV2 with TRBJ2-7; TRBD1 aligns across 10 bases. Looked up from germline, CDR1 is SNHLY and CDR2 is FYNNEI. This CDR3 spans 12 amino acids. The junction had 1 base not matched to a gene; V was cut back by 8 bases and J by 3 bases. CDR3 nucleotide sequence: TGTGCCAGCCGGGACAGGGGCTACGAGCAGTACTTC. Translating gives CASRDRGYEQYF. The full variable domain, completed using reference TRBV2 and TRBJ2-7, is EPEVTQTPSHQVTQMGQEVILRCVPISNHLYFYWYRQILGQKVEFLVSFYNNEISEKSEIFDDQFSVERPDGSNFTLKIRSTKLEDSAMYFCASRDRGYEQYFGPGTRLTVT.

The chain is built from TRBV27 and TRBJ1-3, with D uncertain. Germline values: CDR1 MNHEY, CDR2 SMNVEV (reference sequence). The CDR3 is made up of 14 amino acids. The V end lost 1 base, the J end lost 9 bases, and 13 bases lay between the germline ends. The CDR3 DNA follows: TGTGCCAGCAGTTTATTTTCAGGAGAAAGCACCATATATTTT. Amino acids: CASSLFSGESTIYF.